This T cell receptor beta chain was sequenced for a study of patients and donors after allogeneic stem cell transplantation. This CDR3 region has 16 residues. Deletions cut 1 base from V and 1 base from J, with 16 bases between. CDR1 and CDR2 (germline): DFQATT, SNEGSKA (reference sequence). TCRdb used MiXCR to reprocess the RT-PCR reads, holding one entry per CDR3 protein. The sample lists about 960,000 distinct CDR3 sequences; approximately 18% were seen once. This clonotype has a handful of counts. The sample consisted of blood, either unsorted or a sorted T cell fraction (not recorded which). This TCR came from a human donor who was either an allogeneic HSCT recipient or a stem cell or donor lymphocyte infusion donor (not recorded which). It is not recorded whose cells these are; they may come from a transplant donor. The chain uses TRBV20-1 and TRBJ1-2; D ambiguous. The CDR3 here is CSARGSPKPINYGYTF. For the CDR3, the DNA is TGCAGTGCTAGAGGATCCCCTAAACCTATTAACTATGGCTACACCTTC.